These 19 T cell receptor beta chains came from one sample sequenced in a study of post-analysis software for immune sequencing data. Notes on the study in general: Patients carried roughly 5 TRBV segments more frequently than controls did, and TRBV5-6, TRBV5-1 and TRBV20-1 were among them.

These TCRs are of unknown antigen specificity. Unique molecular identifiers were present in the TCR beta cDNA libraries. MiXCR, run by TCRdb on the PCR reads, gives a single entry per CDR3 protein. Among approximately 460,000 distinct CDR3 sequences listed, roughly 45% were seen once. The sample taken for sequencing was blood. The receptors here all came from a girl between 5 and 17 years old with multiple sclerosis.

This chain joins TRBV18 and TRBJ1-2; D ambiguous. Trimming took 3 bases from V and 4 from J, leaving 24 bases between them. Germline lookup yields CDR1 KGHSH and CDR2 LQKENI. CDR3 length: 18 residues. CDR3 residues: CASSPRGVESGPFYGYTF. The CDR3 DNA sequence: TGTGCCAGCTCACCTAGAGGCGTAGAGTCCGGACCCTTCTATGGCTACACCTTC.

The CDR3 reads CSAGTGENTDTQYF. The CDR3 coding sequence is TGCAGCGCGGGGACAGGGGAAAACACAGATACGCAGTATTTT. The rearrangement joins TRBV29-1 to TRBJ2-3, with TRBD1 identical over 10 bases. The V segment lost 7 bases and the J segment 2 bases; nucleotides outside the gene matches: 6. This CDR3 region has 14 residues. Germline loops: CDR1 SQVTM, CDR2 ANQGSEA.

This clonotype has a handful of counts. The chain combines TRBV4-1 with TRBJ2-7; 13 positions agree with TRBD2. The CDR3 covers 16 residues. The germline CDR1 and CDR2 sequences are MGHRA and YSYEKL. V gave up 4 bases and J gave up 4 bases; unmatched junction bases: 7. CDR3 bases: TGCGCCAGCAGCCTAGGACTAGCGGGAGACCAATACGAGCAGTACTTC. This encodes CASSLGLAGDQYEQYF.

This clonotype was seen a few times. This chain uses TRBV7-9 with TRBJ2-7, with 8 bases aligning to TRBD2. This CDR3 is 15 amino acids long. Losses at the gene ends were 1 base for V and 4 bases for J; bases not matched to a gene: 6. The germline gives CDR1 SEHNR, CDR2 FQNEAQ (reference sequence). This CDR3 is CASSLVASGLYEQYF. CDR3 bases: TGTGCCAGCAGCTTAGTGGCTAGCGGGCTGTACGAGCAGTACTTC.

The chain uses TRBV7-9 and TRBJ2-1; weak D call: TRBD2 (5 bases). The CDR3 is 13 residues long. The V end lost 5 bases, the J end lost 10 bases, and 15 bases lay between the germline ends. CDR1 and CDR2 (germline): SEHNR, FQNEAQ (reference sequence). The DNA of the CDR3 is TGTGCCAGCAGCGTCCCAGAGGAGGAGGAGCAGTTCTTC. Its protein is CASSVPEEEEQFF.

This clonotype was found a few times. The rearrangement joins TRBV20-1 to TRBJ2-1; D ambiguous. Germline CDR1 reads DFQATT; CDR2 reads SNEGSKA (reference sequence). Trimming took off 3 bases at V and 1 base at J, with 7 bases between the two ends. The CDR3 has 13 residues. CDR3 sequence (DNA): TGCAGTGCTAGCCTTTGGTCCTACAATGAGCAGTTCTTC. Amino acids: CSASLWSYNEQFF.

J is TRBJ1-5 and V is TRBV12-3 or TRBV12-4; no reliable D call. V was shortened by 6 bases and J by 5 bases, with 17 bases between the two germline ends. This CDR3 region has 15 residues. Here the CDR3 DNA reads TGTGCCAGCAGCCCAAGGGTTCGGGGTTATCAGCCCCAGCATTTT. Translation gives CASSPRVRGYQPQHF.

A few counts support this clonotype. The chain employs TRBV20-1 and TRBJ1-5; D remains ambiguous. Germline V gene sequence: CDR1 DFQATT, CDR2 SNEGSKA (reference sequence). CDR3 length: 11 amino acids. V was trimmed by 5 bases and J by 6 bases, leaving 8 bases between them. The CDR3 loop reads CSASKGQPQHF. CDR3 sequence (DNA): TGCAGTGCTTCTAAAGGTCAGCCCCAGCATTTT.

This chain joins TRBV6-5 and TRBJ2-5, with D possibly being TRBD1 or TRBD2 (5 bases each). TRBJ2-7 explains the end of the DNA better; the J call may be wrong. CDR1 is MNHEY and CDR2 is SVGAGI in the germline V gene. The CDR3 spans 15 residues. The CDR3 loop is CANIVYGGGTYEQYF. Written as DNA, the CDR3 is TGTGCCAACATTGTGTATGGTGGGGGAACCTACGAGCAGTACTTC.

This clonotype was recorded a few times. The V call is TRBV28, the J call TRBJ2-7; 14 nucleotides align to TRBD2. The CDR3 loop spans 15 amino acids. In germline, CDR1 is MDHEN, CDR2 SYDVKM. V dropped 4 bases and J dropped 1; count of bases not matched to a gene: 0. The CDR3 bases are TGTGCCAGCAGTTGGACTAGCGGGAGGTCCTACGAGCAGTACTTC. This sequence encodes CASSWTSGRSYEQYF.

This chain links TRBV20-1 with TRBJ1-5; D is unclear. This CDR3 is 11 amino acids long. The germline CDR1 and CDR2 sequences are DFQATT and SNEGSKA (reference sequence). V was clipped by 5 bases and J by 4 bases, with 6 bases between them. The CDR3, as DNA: TGCAGTGCTGCCCAGAATCAGCCCCAGCATTTT. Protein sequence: CSAAQNQPQHF.

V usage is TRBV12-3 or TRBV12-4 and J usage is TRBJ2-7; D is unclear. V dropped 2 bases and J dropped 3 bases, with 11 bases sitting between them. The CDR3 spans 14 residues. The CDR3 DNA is TGTGCCAGCAGTTTATATGCGGCGAGCTACGAGCAGTACTTC. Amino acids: CASSLYAASYEQYF.

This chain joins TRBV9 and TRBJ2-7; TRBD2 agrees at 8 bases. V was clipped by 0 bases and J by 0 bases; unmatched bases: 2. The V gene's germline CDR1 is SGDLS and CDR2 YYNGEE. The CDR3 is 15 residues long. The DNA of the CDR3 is TGTGCCAGCAGCGTAGACGGGAGGGCCTCCTACGAGCAGTACTTC. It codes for CASSVDGRASYEQYF.

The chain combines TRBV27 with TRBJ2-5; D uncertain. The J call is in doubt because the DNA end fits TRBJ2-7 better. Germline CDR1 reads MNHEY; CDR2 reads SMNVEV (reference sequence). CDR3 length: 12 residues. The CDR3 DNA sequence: TGTGCCAGCAGTTTTCGAGTCGGCGAGCAGTACTTC. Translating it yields CASSFRVGEQYF.

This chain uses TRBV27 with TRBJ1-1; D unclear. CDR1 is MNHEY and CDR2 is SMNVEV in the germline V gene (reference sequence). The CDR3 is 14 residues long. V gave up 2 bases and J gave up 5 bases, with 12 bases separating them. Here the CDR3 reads CASSLTGSGTEAFF. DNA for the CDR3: TGTGCCAGCAGTTTAACGGGATCTGGGACTGAAGCTTTCTTT.

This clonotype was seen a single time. The CDR3 coding sequence is TGTGCCAGCAGTTCCCTCAGGGGGCTAAGGGACACTGAAGCTTTCTTT. This sequence encodes CASSSLRGLRDTEAFF. The V call is TRBV27, the J call TRBJ1-1; the match to TRBD1 covers 8 bases. V gave up 4 bases and J gave up 3 bases; unmatched junction bases: 10. This CDR3 has 16 residues. CDR1 is MNHEY and CDR2 is SMNVEV in the germline V gene (reference sequence).

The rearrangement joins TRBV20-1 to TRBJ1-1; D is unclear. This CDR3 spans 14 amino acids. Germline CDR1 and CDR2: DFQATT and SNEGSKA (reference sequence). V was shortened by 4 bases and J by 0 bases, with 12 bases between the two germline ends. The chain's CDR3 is CSAIRETMNTEAFF. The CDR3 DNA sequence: TGCAGTGCTATCAGAGAGACCATGAACACTGAAGCTTTCTTT.

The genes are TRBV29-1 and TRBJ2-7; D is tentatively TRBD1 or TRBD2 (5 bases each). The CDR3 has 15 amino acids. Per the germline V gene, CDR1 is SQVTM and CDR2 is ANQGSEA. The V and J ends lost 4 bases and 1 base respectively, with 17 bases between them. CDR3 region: CSVVGMAGSSYEQYF. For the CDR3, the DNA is TGCAGCGTTGTGGGGATGGCAGGGAGTTCCTACGAGCAGTACTTC.

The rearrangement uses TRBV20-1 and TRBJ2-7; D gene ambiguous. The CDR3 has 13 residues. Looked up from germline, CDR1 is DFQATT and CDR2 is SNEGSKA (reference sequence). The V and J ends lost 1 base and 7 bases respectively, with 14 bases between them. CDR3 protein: CSARGTSTWEQYF. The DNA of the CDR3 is TGCAGTGCTAGAGGGACCAGCACTTGGGAGCAGTACTTC.